This T cell receptor (beta chain) was captured in a study of T-cell memory formation after mild COVID-19. Overall study context: TCR clusters were mostly confined to one donor each.

Broader study findings: CD4+ bias marked clones expanding day 15 to 37, unlike balanced contracting clones. The study detected some responding clones in pre-infection memory, suggesting cross-reactive memory joined.

MiXCR, run by TCRdb on the 5' RACE reads, gives a single entry per CDR3 protein. The sample lists over 350,000 distinct CDR3 sequences, roughly 15% occurring once. The germline V gene encodes CDR1 KGHSH and CDR2 LQKENI. The V gene lost 6 bases and the J gene lost 3 bases, with 15 bases spanning the gap. The CDR3 is made up of 14 amino acids. This clonotype turned up a few times. Its antigen is not identified. The genes are TRBV18 and TRBJ2-7, with a weak D call TRBD1 (7 bases). The TCR originated in a man between 18 and 35 years old who had mild COVID-19 (a few samples of this study predate the infection). Cell type and time point are not known. Sequences were obtained from PBMCs or a T cell subset sorted from them (not recorded which). Here the CDR3 reads CASSAGQILYEQYF. CDR3 sequence (DNA): TGTGCCAGCTCGGCGGGACAGATCCTCTACGAGCAGTACTTC.